These T cell receptor beta chains were read from a single sample in a study of T cell responses to AZD1222 COVID-19 vaccine. Sequencing used immunoSEQ multiplex PCR; TCRdb keeps in-frame clones, though not all of them. In the table there are about 99,000 clones, nearly 90% of which are singletons. This specimen consisted of peripheral blood, obtained on day 0 of AZD1222 vaccination. These receptors all stem from an adult in good health. CDR3s include the opening cysteine and the closing phenylalanine or tryptophan. D genes are given only for firm matches. Only part of the rows carry a size: once, few, many, or a class if the clone is expanded.

TRBV29-1	TRBJ2-3	TRBD1	NA	TGCAGCGTTGAAACCAGGGGGCCCACAGATACGCAGTATTTT	CSVETRGPTDTQYF
TRBV27	TRBJ1-2	TRBD1	once	TGTGCCAGCAGTTCGGGACAGGGGGCGATTAACTATGGCTACACCTTC	CASSSGQGAINYGYTF
TRBV6-1	TRBJ2-5	NA	NA	TGTGCCAGCAGTGAAGCAACCCTAGCCTTGGGACAAGAGACCCAGTACTTC	CASSEATLALGQETQYF
TRBV4-1	TRBJ2-4	NA	NA	TGCGCCAGCAGCCAAGAACATTCCCTAGCCAAAAACATTCAGTACTTC	CASSQEHSLAKNIQYF
TRBV5-1	TRBJ1-2	TRBD1	NA	TGCGCCAGCAGCTCGTACCTCGGGACAGGGGATTTTGTGGCCTCCTATGGCTACACCTTC	CASSSYLGTGDFVASYGYTF
TRBV24-1	TRBJ2-2	TRBD1	NA	TGTGCCACCAGTGATCTCGGACAGGGTAACACCGGGGAGCTGTTTTTT	CATSDLGQGNTGELFF
TRBV13	TRBJ2-4	TRBD1	once	TGTGCCAGCAGCTTAGGCCTGAGACAGGGGGCTGACAAAAACATTCAGTACTTC	CASSLGLRQGADKNIQYF
TRBV9	TRBJ2-1	TRBD2	NA	TGTGCCAGCAGCCCTGGGACTAGCGGGGGGGGCTACAATGAGCAGTTCTTC	CASSPGTSGGGYNEQFF
TRBV19	TRBJ1-1	TRBD1	NA	TGTGCCAGTATGACCCAGGGGGCGCCCCGGACTGAAGCTTTCTTT	CASMTQGAPRTEAFF
TRBV7-9	TRBJ2-7	NA	once	TGTGCCAGCAGCTCCCCTAGTCTCGGACAACCGTCCTACGAGCAGTACTTC	CASSSPSLGQPSYEQYF
TRBV7-2	TRBJ1-2	TRBD1	NA	TGTGCCAGCAGCCCGAGGACAGGGCCCATTAACTATGGCTACACCTTC	CASSPRTGPINYGYTF
TRBV2	TRBJ2-2	NA	NA	TGTGCCAGCAGCAGCCCCGGGACGACGAACACCGGGGAGCTGTTTTTT	CASSSPGTTNTGELFF
TRBV11-2	TRBJ1-2	NA	NA	TGTGCCAGCAGCTTAGATCTCTTCTTGACGGGGAGTGGCTACACCTTC	CASSLDLFLTGSGYTF
TRBV3-1/TRBV3-2	TRBJ2-3	NA	NA	TGTGCCAGCAGCTCGGCGGAGGTCACAGATACGCAGTATTTT	CASSSAEVTDTQYF
TRBV7-9	TRBJ1-2	TRBD1	NA	TGTGCCAGCAGCTTAACTGGACAGGCAATTAACTATGGCTACACCTTC	CASSLTGQAINYGYTF
TRBV4-3	TRBJ1-1	NA	NA	TGCGCCAGCAGCCAGGACCCGGGTCTCTGGGCTTTCTTT	CASSQDPGLWAFF
TRBV5-1	TRBJ1-4	TRBD1	NA	TGTGCCAGCAGCTTAGGACAGGGAGGGGCAACAACTAATGAAAAACTGTTTTTT	CASSLGQGGATTNEKLFF
TRBV5-1	TRBJ1-1	NA	NA	TGTGCCAGCAGCGTACAGGGGAACACTGAAGCTTTCTTT	CASSVQGNTEAFF
TRBV6-5	TRBJ2-7	NA	NA	TGTGCCAGCTCCCGGGACCGATCCTACGAGCAGTACTTC	CASSRDRSYEQYF
TRBV29-1	TRBJ1-1	NA	NA	TGCAGCGTTGACGCAGGCATATCTAACACTGAAGCTTTCTTT	CSVDAGISNTEAFF
TRBV7-3	TRBJ1-6	NA	NA	TGTGCCAGCAGCGGGTCGGGTTCCTATAATTCACCCCTCCACTTT	CASSGSGSYNSPLHF
TRBV6-1	TRBJ1-1	NA	NA	TGTGCCAGCAGTGAAGTGAACACTGAAGCTTTCTTT	CASSEVNTEAFF
TRBV11-3	TRBJ2-3	NA	NA	TGTGCCAGCAGCTTGGGCGGAGCCAGCACAGATACGCAGTATTTT	CASSLGGASTDTQYF
TRBV7-2	TRBJ2-1	NA	NA	TGTGCCAGCAGCACAACTGGGGATGAGCAGTTCTTC	CASSTTGDEQFF
TRBV6-5	TRBJ1-4	NA	NA	TGTGCCAGCAGCCAGGACAGTGAAAAACTGTTTTTT	CASSQDSEKLFF
TRBV4-3	TRBJ2-5	TRBD2	few	TGCGCCAGCAGCCGGGGTAGCGGGGCTGAGGGAGAGACCCAGTACTTC	CASSRGSGAEGETQYF
TRBV2	TRBJ2-4	NA	NA	TGTGCCAGCAGTGAAAGGCGGGGCAAGTACTTC	CASSERRGKYF
TRBV6-5	TRBJ1-1	NA	NA	TGTGCCGCGGGAAGACTCTCAGCTTTCTTT	CAAGRLSAFF
TRBV27	TRBJ2-3	NA	once	TGTGCCAGCAGGGTACTAGACATAAGAGCAGATACGCAGTATTTT	CASRVLDIRADTQYF
TRBV2	TRBJ1-2	TRBD1	NA	TGTGCCAGCAGTGAAACGGGGACAGCTTATGGCTACACCTTC	CASSETGTAYGYTF
TRBV29-1	TRBJ2-1	NA	NA	TGCAGCGTTGCAGGTAGTATCTCGGGGGCCAATGAGCAGTTCTTC	CSVAGSISGANEQFF
TRBV15	TRBJ1-5	NA	NA	TGTGCCACCAGCAGAGATGCGTTAATAGGCGGTTATCAGCCCCAGCATTTT	CATSRDALIGGYQPQHF
TRBV11-2	TRBJ2-5	NA	NA	TGTGCCAGCAGCCCCCATCGGGGGCGCCCAGAGACCCAGTACTTC	CASSPHRGRPETQYF
TRBV7-2	TRBJ1-4	TRBD1	NA	TGTGCCAGCAGCTTTGCGGCGGGACAGTGGAGTGAAAAACTGTTTTTT	CASSFAAGQWSEKLFF
TRBV27	TRBJ2-7	TRBD1	NA	TGTGCCAGCAGACCCGGGGACAGCTACTCCTACGAGCAGTACTTC	CASRPGDSYSYEQYF
TRBV5-5	TRBJ2-5	NA	NA	TGTGCCAGCAAGGAACAGCCGTACCAAGAGACCCAGTACTTC	CASKEQPYQETQYF
TRBV15	TRBJ1-6	NA	NA	TGTGCCACCAGCAGAGTGCCGGACTATAATTCACCCCTCCACTTT	CATSRVPDYNSPLHF
TRBV18	TRBJ1-2	NA	once	TGTGCCAGCTCACCAGGTCCCAACTATGGCTACACCTTC	CASSPGPNYGYTF
TRBV7-9	TRBJ1-3	NA	once	TGTGCCAGCAGCTCTTCCCGGACAGCCGGCCCCTCTGGAAACACCATATATTTT	CASSSSRTAGPSGNTIYF
TRBV30	TRBJ1-6	NA	NA	TGTGCCTGGAGTGTACAGCGGAATTCACCCCTCCACTTT	CAWSVQRNSPLHF
TRBV19	TRBJ2-5	TRBD1	NA	TGTGCCAGTACCGGACAGGGGTTAGGCCAAGAGACCCAGTACTTC	CASTGQGLGQETQYF
TRBV12-3/TRBV12-4	TRBJ1-4	NA	NA	TGTGCCAGCGAGAGGGGCCGGAGTGAAAAACTGTTTTTT	CASERGRSEKLFF
TRBV13	TRBJ2-7	NA	few	TGTGCCAGCAGCCCAGACAAGGCCTACGAGCAGTACTTC	CASSPDKAYEQYF
TRBV19	TRBJ2-1	TRBD2	few	TGTGCCAGTAGTACTGGACTAGCGGGAGTCTATGAGCAGTTCTTC	CASSTGLAGVYEQFF
TRBV11-1	TRBJ2-1	TRBD2	NA	TGTGCCAGCAGCTTAGTATTAGCGGGACGGGAGCAGTTCTTC	CASSLVLAGREQFF
TRBV12-1	TRBJ1-1	NA	NA	TGTGCCCGTCCCGGGACAGGCCTGAAGAACACTGAAGCTTTCTTT	CARPGTGLKNTEAFF
TRBV7-8	TRBJ2-5	NA	NA	TGTGCCAGCAGTCCCTCCGGCGGGGCCGTGGGGACCCAGTACTTC	CASSPSGGAVGTQYF
TRBV10-3	TRBJ2-1	NA	NA	TGTGCCATCAGTGGGAGAGGGGTGGGGGATGAGCAGTTCTTC	CAISGRGVGDEQFF
TRBV6-5	TRBJ1-2	TRBD1	NA	TGTGCCAGCAGTCTGAGGGGGGACAGGGCGTTTGGCTACACCTTC	CASSLRGDRAFGYTF
TRBV6-5	TRBJ1-1	NA	NA	TGTGCCAGCAGTTACGGTCAGACGGCTTTCTTT	CASSYGQTAFF
TRBV5-1	TRBJ2-3	TRBD2	NA	TGCGCCAGCAGCTTACTAGCGGGGGAAGATACGCAGTATTTT	CASSLLAGEDTQYF
TRBV11-2	TRBJ2-5	NA	NA	TGTGCCAGCAGCTTAGATCCCCCCCATGTGGAGACCCAGTACTTC	CASSLDPPHVETQYF
TRBV24-1	TRBJ1-5	NA	NA	TGTGCCACCAGTGATATCGGGGATGGACAGCCCCAGCATTTT	CATSDIGDGQPQHF
TRBV27	TRBJ2-2	TRBD2	NA	TGTGCCAGCAGTCCCCTTCCGGGACTAGCGGGGGCGAACACCGGGGAGCTGTTTTTT	CASSPLPGLAGANTGELFF
TRBV12-5	TRBJ2-5	NA	NA	TGTGCTAGTGGTTCCGGGATGGAGACCCAGTACTTC	CASGSGMETQYF
TRBV4-3	TRBJ1-2	NA	NA	TGCGCCAGCAGCCAAGCGCTAGGTCCACATGGCTACACCTTC	CASSQALGPHGYTF